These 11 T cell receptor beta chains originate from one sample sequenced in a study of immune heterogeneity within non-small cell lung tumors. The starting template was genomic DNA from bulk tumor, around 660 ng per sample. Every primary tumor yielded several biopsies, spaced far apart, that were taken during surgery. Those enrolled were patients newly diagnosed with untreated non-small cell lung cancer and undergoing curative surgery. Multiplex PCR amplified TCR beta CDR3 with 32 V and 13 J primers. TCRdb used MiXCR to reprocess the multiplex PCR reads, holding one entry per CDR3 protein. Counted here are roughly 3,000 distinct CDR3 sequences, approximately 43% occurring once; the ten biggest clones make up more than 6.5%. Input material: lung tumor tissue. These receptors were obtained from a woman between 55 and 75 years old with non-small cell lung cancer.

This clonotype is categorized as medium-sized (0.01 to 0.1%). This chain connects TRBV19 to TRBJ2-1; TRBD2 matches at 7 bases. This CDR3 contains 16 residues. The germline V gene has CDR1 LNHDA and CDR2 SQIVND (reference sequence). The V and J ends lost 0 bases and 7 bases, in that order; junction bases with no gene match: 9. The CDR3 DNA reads TGTGCCAGTAGTATAGATGGGACTACCCGAGGGAATGAGCAGTTCTTC. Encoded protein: CASSIDGTTRGNEQFF.

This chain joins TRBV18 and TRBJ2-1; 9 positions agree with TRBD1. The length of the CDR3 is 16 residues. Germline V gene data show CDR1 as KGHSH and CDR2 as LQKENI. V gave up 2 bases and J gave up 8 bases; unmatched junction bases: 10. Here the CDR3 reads CASSPRGTGGIDEQFF. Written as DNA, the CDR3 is TGTGCCAGCTCACCAAGAGGAACAGGGGGCATCGATGAGCAGTTCTTC. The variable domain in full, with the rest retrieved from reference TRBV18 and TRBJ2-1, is NAGVMQNPRHLVRRRGQEARLRCSPMKGHSHVYWYRQLPEEGLKFMVYLQKENIIDESGMPKERFSAEFPKEGPSILRIQQVVRGDSAAYFCASSPRGTGGIDEQFFGPGTRLTVL.

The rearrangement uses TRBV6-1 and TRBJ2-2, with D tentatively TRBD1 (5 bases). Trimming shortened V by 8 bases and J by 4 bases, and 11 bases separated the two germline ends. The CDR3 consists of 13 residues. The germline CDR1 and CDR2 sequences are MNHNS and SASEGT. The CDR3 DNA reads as TGTGCCAGCCTCAGGGATATCACCGGGGAGCTGTTTTTT. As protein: CASLRDITGELFF.

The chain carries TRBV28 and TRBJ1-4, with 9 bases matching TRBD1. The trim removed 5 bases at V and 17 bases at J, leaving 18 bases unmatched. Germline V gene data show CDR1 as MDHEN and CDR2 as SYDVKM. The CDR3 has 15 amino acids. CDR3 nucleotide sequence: TGTGCCAGCAGTCCCGAACAGGGGGCATGGAGAAATTTTTTTTTT. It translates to CASSPEQGAWRNFFF.

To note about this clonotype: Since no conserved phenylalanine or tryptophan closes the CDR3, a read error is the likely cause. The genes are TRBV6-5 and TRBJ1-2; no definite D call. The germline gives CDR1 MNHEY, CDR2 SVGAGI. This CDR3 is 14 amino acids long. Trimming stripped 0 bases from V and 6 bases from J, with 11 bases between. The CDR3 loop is CASSYSKYGDGYTV. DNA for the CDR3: TGTGCCAGCAGTTACTCGAAGTATGGGGATGGCTACACCGTC.

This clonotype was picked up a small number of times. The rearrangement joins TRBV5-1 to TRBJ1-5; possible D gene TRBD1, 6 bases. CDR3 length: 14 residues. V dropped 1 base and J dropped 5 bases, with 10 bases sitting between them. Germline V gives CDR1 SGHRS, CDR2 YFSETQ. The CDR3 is CASSLMGGDQPQHF. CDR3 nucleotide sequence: TGCGCCAGCAGCTTGATGGGGGGCGATCAGCCCCAGCATTTT.

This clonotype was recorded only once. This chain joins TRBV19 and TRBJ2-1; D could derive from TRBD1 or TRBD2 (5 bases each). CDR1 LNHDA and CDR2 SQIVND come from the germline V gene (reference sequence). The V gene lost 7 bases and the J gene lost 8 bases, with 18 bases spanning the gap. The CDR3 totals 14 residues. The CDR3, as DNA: TGTGCCAGTACCCCCCGGGGCCCGAGGGATGAGCAGTTCTTC. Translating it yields CASTPRGPRDEQFF.

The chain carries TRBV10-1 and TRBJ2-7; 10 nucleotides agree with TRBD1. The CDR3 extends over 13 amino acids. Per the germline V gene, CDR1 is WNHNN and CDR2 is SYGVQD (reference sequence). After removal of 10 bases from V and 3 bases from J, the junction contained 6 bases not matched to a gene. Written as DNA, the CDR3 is TGCGCCACCCGGGACAGGGGAATCTACGAGCAGTACTTC. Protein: CATRDRGIYEQYF.

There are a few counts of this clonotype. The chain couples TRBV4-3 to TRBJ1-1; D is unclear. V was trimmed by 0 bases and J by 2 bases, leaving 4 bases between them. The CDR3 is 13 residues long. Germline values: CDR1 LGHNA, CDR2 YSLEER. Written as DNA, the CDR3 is TGCGCCAGCAGCCAAGAGGATAACACTGAAGCTTTCTTT. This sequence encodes CASSQEDNTEAFF.

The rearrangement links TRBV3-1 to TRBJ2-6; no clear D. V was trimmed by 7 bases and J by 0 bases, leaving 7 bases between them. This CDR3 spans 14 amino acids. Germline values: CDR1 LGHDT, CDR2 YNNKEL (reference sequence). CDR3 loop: CASNRGSGANVLTF. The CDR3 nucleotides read TGTGCCAGCAACCGTGGCTCTGGGGCCAACGTCCTGACTTTC. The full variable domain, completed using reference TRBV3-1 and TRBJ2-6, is DTAVSQTPKYLVTQMGNDKSIKCEQNLGHDTMYWYKQDSKKFLKIMFSYNNKELIINETVPNRFSPKSPDKAHLNLHINSLELGDSAVYFCASNRGSGANVLTFGAGSRLTVL.

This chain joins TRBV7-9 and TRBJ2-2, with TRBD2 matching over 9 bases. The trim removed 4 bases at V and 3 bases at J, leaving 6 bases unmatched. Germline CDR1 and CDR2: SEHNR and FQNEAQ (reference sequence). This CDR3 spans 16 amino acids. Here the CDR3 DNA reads TGTGCCAGCAGCTGGCGCGGGAGGGCCGACACCGGGGAGCTGTTTTTT. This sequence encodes CASSWRGRADTGELFF.